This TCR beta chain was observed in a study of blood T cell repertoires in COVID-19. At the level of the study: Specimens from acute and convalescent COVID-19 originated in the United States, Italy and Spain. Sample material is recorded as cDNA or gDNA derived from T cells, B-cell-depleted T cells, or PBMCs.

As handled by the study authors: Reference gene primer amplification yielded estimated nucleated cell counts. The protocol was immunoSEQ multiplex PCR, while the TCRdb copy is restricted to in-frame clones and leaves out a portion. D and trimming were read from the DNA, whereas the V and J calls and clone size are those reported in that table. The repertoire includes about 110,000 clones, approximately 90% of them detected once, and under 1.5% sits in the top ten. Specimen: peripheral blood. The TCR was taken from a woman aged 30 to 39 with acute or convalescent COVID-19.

The CDR3 DNA reads TGTGCCACGAGGCTTAACACCGGGAATGAGCAGTTCTTC. Protein product: CATRLNTGNEQFF. The rearrangement uses TRBV6-5 and TRBJ2-1, with no clear D. Germline V gene lookup returns CDR1 MNHEY and CDR2 SVGAGI. V was shortened by 10 bases and J by 7 bases, with 17 bases between the two germline ends. This CDR3 region has 13 residues.